The T cell receptor (beta chain) under discussion was sequenced for a study of blood T cell repertoires in COVID-19. At the level of the study: Spain, Italy and the United States supplied samples that represented acute and convalescent COVID-19. Sources were T cells, B-cell-depleted T cells, or PBMCs; the material itself was cDNA or gDNA.

Methods used by the authors: Estimates of nucleated cell counts were drawn from the amplification of reference gene primers. TCRdb's table, derived via immunoSEQ multiplex PCR, lists solely in-frame clones and lacks some. V, J and clone size are taken as reported in that table, and D and trimming were inferred from the DNA itself. The sample lists roughly 190,000 clones, more than 70% occurring once. Sequencing was carried out using peripheral blood. This clonotype originated in a woman aged 60-70 years with acute or convalescent COVID-19.

The CDR3 loop is CASSREVGGPGGIGAFF. CDR3 in DNA: TGCGCCAGCAGCCGGGAAGTTGGGGGGCCAGGGGGGATCGGTGCTTTCTTT. V and J are TRBV4-1 and TRBJ1-1, with TRBD1 identical over 7 bases. The germline CDR1 and CDR2 sequences are MGHRA and YSYEKL. V lost 4 bases to trimming and J lost 11 bases; unmatched junction nucleotides: 22. This CDR3 has 17 amino acids.